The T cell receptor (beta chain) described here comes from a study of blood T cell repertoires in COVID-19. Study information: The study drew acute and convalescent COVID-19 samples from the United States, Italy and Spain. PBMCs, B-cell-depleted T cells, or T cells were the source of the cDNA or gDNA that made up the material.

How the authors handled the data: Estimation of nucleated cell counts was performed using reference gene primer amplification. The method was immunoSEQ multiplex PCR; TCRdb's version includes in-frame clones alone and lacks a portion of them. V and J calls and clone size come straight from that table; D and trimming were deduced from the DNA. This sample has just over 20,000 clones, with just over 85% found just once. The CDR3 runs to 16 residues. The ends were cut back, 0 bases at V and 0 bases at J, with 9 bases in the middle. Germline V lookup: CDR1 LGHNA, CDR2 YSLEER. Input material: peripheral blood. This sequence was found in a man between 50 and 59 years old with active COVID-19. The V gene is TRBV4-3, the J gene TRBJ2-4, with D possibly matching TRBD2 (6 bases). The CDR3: CASSQDWRGAKNIQYF. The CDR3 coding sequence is TGCGCCAGCAGCCAAGATTGGCGGGGAGCCAAAAACATTCAGTACTTC.